This passage covers 9 T cell receptor beta chains from one sample sequenced in a study of shared clonotypes between healthy human individuals. Here immunoSEQ multiplex PCR was the method, and the copy in TCRdb shows in-frame clones only, minus some. The sample has some 1,100,000 clones; approximately 80% are singletons. Sequences were obtained from memory CD4+ T cells from PBMCs. Subset described: CD45RA-negative fraction. The receptors were gathered from a man aged 18 to 29 in good health. Some clones in this sample may be carry-over from other donors' samples.

V gene TRBV5-1 combines with J gene TRBJ2-5, with 8 bases that match TRBD1. V trimming: 2 bases; J trimming: 3 bases; junction bases outside the gene matches: 3. The CDR3 consists of 14 residues. Germline CDR1 reads SGHRS; CDR2 reads YFSETQ. Written as DNA, the CDR3 is TGCGCCAGCAGCTTTGGACAGGGAAAAGAGACCCAGTACTTC. Translated: CASSFGQGKETQYF.

The rearrangement joins TRBV11-2 to TRBJ2-3; D is tentatively TRBD1 or TRBD2 (5 bases each). V was cut by 3 bases and J by 0 bases, with 10 bases left in between. CDR1 is SGHAT, CDR2 FQNNGV, per germline. The CDR3 is 15 residues long. CDR3 in amino acids: CASSFSGDSTDTQYF. CDR3 nucleotides: TGTGCCAGCAGCTTTTCCGGGGACAGCACAGATACGCAGTATTTT.

This clone was seen once. J is TRBJ2-1 and V is TRBV19, with D maybe TRBD2 (7 bases). V shed 9 bases and J shed 8 bases, with 23 bases lying between them. The CDR3 is made up of 15 amino acids. Per germline, CDR1 LNHDA and CDR2 SQIVND (reference sequence). CDR3 coding DNA: TGTGCCAGCCACCAGTGGGGGGGCGCTTGGGATGAGCAGTTCTTC. It yields the protein CASHQWGGAWDEQFF.

The J gene is TRBJ2-7, the V gene TRBV5-1, with D perhaps TRBD2 (6 bases). Germline CDR1 and CDR2: SGHRS and YFSETQ. The length of the CDR3 is 16 residues. V lost 2 bases, J lost 1 base, and 16 bases lay in between. The DNA for the CDR3 is TGCGCCAGCAGCTTCGCTCGGGCTAGCGAATCCTACGAGCAGTACTTC. Its translation: CASSFARASESYEQYF. Full variable domain (rest looked up from reference TRBV5-1 and TRBJ2-7): KAGVTQTPRYLIKTRGQQVTLSCSPISGHRSVSWYQQTPGQGLQFLFEYFSETQRNKGNFPGRFSGRQFSNSRSEMNVSTLELGDSALYLCASSFARASESYEQYFGPGTRLTVT.

Notes on this clone: One base away lies a much larger clone, so this may be a sequencing read error. This sequence joins TRBV7-6 and TRBJ2-7; no reliable D call. The end of the DNA aligns better with TRBJ2-5, so the J call may be wrong. The CDR3 spans 12 residues. Germline V CDR1 and CDR2: SGHVS, FNYEAQ. In DNA form, the CDR3 reads TGTGCCAGCAGCTTAGCGCGAGAGACCCAGTACTTC. Its protein is CASSLARETQYF.

CDR3 amino acids: CASSYATETGGRGYTF. The CDR3 nucleotides are TGTGCCAGCAGTTACGCAACCGAGACAGGGGGCAGGGGCTACACCTTC. The V gene is TRBV6-5, the J gene TRBJ1-2; 10 bases align to TRBD1. With V trimmed by 2 bases and J by 8 bases, 11 bases remained unmatched. Germline CDR1 MNHEY, CDR2 SVGAGI. This CDR3 has 16 amino acids.

CDR3 in amino acids: CASTPGTSGKETQYF. CDR3 DNA: TGTGCCAGCACCCCTGGGACTAGCGGGAAAGAGACCCAGTACTTC. The chain recombines TRBV25-1 with TRBJ2-5, with 13 bases aligning to TRBD2. V shed 7 bases, J shed 3 bases, and the junction held 5 bases outside the gene matches. Germline CDR1 MGHDK, CDR2 SYGVNS. The CDR3 contains 15 residues.

This clone showed up just a few times. The chain carries TRBV28 and TRBJ2-7, with TRBD2 matching over 9 bases. This CDR3 spans 15 amino acids. V gave up 6 bases and J gave up 10 bases; unmatched junction bases: 16. Germline CDR1 reads MDHEN; CDR2 reads SYDVKM. The CDR3 here is CASRRRASGDRGQYF. The CDR3 region has the DNA TGTGCCAGCAGGAGGAGGGCTAGCGGGGACAGAGGTCAGTACTTC.

The V call is TRBV6-1, the J call TRBJ2-3; 7 bases are a match to TRBD1. This CDR3 has 15 amino acids. Losses at the gene ends were 3 bases for V and 1 base for J; bases not matched to a gene: 4. Germline V CDR1 and CDR2: MNHNS, SASEGT. The CDR3 DNA reads TGTGCCAGCAGTGATAGACAGGGCCGCACAGATACGCAGTATTTT. Residues: CASSDRQGRTDTQYF.